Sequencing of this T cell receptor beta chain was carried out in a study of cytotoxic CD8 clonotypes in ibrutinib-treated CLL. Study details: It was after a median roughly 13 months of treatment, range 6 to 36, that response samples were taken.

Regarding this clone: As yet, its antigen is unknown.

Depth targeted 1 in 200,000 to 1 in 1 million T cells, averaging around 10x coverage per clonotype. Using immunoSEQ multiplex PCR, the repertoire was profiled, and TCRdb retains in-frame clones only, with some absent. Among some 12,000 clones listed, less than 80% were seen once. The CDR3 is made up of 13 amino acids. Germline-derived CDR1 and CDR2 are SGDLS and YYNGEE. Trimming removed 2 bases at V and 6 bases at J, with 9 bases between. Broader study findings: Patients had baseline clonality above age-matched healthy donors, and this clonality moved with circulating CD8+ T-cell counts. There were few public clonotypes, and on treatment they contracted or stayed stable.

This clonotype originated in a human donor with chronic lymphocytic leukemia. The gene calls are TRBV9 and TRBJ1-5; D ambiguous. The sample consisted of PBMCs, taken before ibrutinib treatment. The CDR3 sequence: CASSVGWGQPQHF. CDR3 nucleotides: TGTGCCAGCAGCGTCGGCTGGGGTCAGCCCCAGCATTTT.